This T cell receptor beta chain was sequenced in a study of tumor and adjacent non-tumor tissue in lung cancer. Study-level results: Higher tumor TCR diversity was associated with shorter survival. Tumor repertoires had a smaller top 100 clone share than normal lung.

This clonotype occurred many times. Its antigen is currently unknown. A modified ARM-PCR protocol with three rounds of nested PCR amplified TCRbeta. TCRdb ran MiXCR on the multiplex PCR reads and lists one entry per CDR3 protein. The sample shows some 97,000 distinct CDR3 sequences, over 55% of them seen only once. The germline V and J ends were trimmed by 0 bases and 4 bases, with 7 bases remaining between them. The CDR3 length is 13 residues. The germline V gene has CDR1 SGHNT and CDR2 YYREEE (reference sequence). No cell sorting was done before RNA was extracted from the tissue. Distant lung tissue was collected more than 3 cm away from the tumor edge.

V usage is TRBV5-4 and J usage is TRBJ1-2; no definite D call. The receptor was derived from a man aged 25 to 45 with non-small cell lung cancer. Sequencing was carried out using distant non-tumor lung tissue. CDR3 nucleotide sequence: TGTGCCAGCAGCTTGGATCAGGCCTATGGCTACACCTTC. It specifies CASSLDQAYGYTF.